The present TCR beta chain was sequenced within a study of T cells after yellow fever vaccination. TCRdb re-analysed the 5' RACE reads in MiXCR, keeping a single row per CDR3 protein. The sample lists 400,000 or so distinct CDR3 sequences, 9.5% to 13% occurring once. V shed 6 bases and J shed 4 bases, with 18 bases lying between them. The CDR3 has 15 amino acids. This clonotype was recorded a few times. The receptor was derived from a man younger than 35 who received the YFV17D yellow fever vaccine. Sequences were derived from PBMCs, sampled on the day of the first yellow fever vaccination. The rearrangement uses TRBV12-3 or TRBV12-4 and TRBJ1-2; maybe TRBD1 (5 bases). The CDR3 is CASSSPGLGSYGYTF. The DNA of the CDR3 is TGTGCCAGCAGCAGTCCAGGGTTAGGCTCCTATGGCTACACCTTC.